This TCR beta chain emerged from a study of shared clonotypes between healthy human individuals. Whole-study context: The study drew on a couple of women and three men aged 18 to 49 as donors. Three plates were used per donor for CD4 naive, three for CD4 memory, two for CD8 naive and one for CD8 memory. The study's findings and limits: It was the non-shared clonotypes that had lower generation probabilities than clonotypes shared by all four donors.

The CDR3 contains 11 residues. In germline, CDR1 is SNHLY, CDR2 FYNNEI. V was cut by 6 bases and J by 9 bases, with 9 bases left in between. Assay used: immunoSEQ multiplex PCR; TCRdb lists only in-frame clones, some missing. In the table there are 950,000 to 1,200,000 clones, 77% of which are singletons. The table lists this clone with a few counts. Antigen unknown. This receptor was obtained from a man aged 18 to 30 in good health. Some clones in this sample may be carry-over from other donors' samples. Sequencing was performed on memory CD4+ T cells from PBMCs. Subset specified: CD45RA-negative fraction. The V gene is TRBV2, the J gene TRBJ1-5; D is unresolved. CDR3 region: CASRYSGPQHF. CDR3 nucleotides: TGTGCCAGCAGGTACAGTGGGCCCCAGCATTTT.